This is a list of T cell receptor beta chains from one sample in a study of control samples from healthy donors and cancer patients. TCRdb's table, derived via immunoSEQ multiplex PCR, lists solely in-frame clones and lacks some. The data show 150,000 or so clones, 92% seen once. Input material: blood. The source is a woman aged 45-65 years in good health. CDR3s include the opening cysteine and the closing phenylalanine or tryptophan. Each record gives: CDR3 protein, CDR3 DNA, D gene, CDR3 length, V gene, J gene, clone size. D genes are given only for firm matches. Size is stated for part of the rows, as once, few or many counts, or as a class when the clone is expanded.

CASSDGGQGKETQYF,TGCGCCAGCAGTGACGGAGGGCAGGGAAAAGAGACCCAGTACTTC,-,15,TRBV10-1,TRBJ2-5,-
CASSEQLGTEAFF,TGTGCCAGCAGTGAACAACTGGGGACTGAAGCTTTCTTT,-,13,TRBV6-1,TRBJ1-1,-
CASSLLWGGDNTEAFF,TGTGCCAGCAGTTTATTATGGGGAGGGGATAACACTGAAGCTTTCTTT,-,16,TRBV27,TRBJ1-1,-
CASSSSPGSAKNIQYF,TGCGCCAGCAGCTCATCCCCCGGATCGGCCAAAAACATTCAGTACTTC,-,16,TRBV5-1,TRBJ2-4,once
CASSQGSLNSGNTIYF,TGCGCCAGCAGCCAGGGTTCCCTTAACTCTGGAAACACCATATATTTT,-,16,TRBV4-1,TRBJ1-3,once
CSGRQTEAFF,TGCAGTGGTCGACAAACTGAAGCTTTCTTT,-,10,TRBV29-1,TRBJ1-1,-
CASSIDRGSNYGYTF,TGTGCCAGTAGTATAGATCGTGGCAGTAACTATGGCTACACCTTC,-,15,TRBV19,TRBJ1-2,-
CASSLSPDHNEQFF,TGTGCCAGCAGTTTATCGCCCGATCACAATGAGCAGTTCTTC,-,14,TRBV28,TRBJ2-1,-
CASSQDSQWSGDVSYEQYF,TGCGCCAGCAGCCAAGATTCCCAATGGTCGGGGGACGTCTCCTACGAGCAGTACTTC,-,19,TRBV4-1,TRBJ2-7,-
CASSESGYGYTF,TGTGCCAGCAGTGAAAGTGGATATGGCTACACCTTC,-,12,TRBV6-1,TRBJ1-2,-
CASSLEAGGETQYF,TGTGCTAGCAGCTTAGAGGCAGGCGGGGAGACCCAGTACTTC,-,14,TRBV7-7,TRBJ2-5,-
CASRDRGGNQPQHF,TGCGCCAGCAGGGACAGGGGAGGCAATCAGCCCCAGCATTTT,TRBD1,14,TRBV10-1,TRBJ1-5,-
CASSPGQGPTYEQYF,TGCGCCAGCAGCCCGGGACAGGGGCCAACCTACGAGCAGTACTTC,TRBD1,15,TRBV4-1,TRBJ2-7,-
CASSFDLAGGFNEQFF,TGTGCCAGCAGTTTTGATCTAGCGGGAGGATTCAATGAGCAGTTCTTC,TRBD2,16,TRBV27,TRBJ2-1,-
CASSLVKDESGYTF,TGTGCCAGCAGCTTAGTTAAAGATGAAAGTGGCTACACCTTC,-,14,TRBV7-9,TRBJ1-2,many
CASSPRPPDGAQYYGYTF,TGTGCCAGCAGTCCGCGACCACCCGACGGGGCCCAGTACTATGGCTACACCTTC,-,18,TRBV27,TRBJ1-2,-
CASSLSGTSGARGTQYF,TGTGCCAGCAGTTTATCCGGGACTAGCGGGGCACGGGGGACCCAGTACTTC,TRBD2,17,TRBV3-1/TRBV3-2,TRBJ2-5,few
CASSLGGLDTEAFF,TGTGCCAGCAGCTTAGGGGGGCTTGACACTGAAGCTTTCTTT,-,14,TRBV7-8,TRBJ1-1,-
CAWGRGLRDTQYF,TGTGCCTGGGGAAGGGGTCTCAGAGATACGCAGTATTTT,-,13,TRBV30,TRBJ2-3,-
CASSLGVNTEAFF,TGTGCCAGCAGCTTGGGCGTAAACACTGAAGCTTTCTTT,-,13,TRBV5-6,TRBJ1-1,-
CASSLHPTGEGGHGYTF,TGTGCCAGCAGTCTCCACCCGACAGGGGAAGGTGGGCATGGCTACACCTTC,TRBD1,17,TRBV6-6,TRBJ1-2,few
CASTVGAGEQYF,TGTGCCAGCACGGTAGGGGCAGGGGAGCAGTACTTC,-,12,TRBV7-8,TRBJ2-7,once
CASSRRGADGYTF,TGTGCCAGCAGTAGGAGGGGAGCAGATGGCTACACCTTC,-,13,TRBV27,TRBJ1-2,once
CASSELPGHYYEQYF,TGTGCCAGCAGTGAACTTCCGGGACATTACTACGAGCAGTACTTC,-,15,TRBV6-1,TRBJ2-7,-
CASSFGQGKETQYF,TGTGCCAGCAGTTTTGGACAGGGGAAAGAGACCCAGTACTTC,TRBD1,14,TRBV6-5,TRBJ2-5,-